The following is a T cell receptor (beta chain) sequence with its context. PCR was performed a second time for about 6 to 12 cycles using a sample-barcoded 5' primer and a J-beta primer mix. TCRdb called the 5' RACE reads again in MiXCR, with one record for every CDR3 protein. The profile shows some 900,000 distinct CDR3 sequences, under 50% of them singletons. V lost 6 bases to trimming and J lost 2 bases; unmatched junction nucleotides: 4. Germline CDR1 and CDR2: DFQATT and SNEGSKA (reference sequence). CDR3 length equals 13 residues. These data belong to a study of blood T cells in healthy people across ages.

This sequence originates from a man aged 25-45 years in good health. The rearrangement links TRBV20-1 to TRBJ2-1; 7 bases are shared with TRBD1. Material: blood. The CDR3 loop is CSAPGTAYNEQFF. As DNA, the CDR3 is TGCAGTGCCCCCGGGACAGCCTACAATGAGCAGTTCTTC.